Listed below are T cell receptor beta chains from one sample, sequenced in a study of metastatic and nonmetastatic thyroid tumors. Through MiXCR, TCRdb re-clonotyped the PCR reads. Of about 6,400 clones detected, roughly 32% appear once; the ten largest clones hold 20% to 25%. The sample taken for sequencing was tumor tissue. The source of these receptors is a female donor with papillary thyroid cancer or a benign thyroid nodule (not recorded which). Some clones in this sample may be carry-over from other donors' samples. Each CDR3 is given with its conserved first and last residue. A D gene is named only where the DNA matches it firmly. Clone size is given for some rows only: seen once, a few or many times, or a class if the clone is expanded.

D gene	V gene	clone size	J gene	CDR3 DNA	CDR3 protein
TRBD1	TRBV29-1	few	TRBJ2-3	TGCGGTGTACCCGACAGGGGGCGAACAGATACGCAGTATTTT	CGVPDRGRTDTQYF
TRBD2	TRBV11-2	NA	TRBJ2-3	TGTGCCGGCAGCTTATGGACTAGCAGGAGGGCCTGCACAGATACGCAGTATTTT	CAGSLWTSRRACTDTQYF
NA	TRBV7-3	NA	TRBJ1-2	TGTGCCAGCAGTCCGACGGGAAACTATGGCTACACCTTC	CASSPTGNYGYTF
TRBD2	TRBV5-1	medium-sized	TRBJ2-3	TGCGCCAGCAAGATAGCTAGCGGGACAGATACGCAGTATTTT	CASKIASGTDTQYF
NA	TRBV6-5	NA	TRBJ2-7	TGTGCCAGCAGTTACCCGCCCCATTACGAGCAGTACTTC	CASSYPPHYEQYF
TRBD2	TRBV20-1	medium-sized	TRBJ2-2	TGCAGTGCTAGTGGTAGCGGGGCGAACACCGGGGAGCTGTTTTTT	CSASGSGANTGELFF
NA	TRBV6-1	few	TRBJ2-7	TGTGCCAGCAGTTCCGCGTCTAGTCCCGAGCAGTACTTC	CASSSASSPEQYF
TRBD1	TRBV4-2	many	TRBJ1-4	TGTGCCAGCAGCCAGGGGACAGGGGGACTTGAAAAACTGTTTTTT	CASSQGTGGLEKLFF
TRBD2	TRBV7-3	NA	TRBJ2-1	TGTGCCAGCAGCTTAGCGGGAGGCGTCAATGAGCAGTTCTTC	CASSLAGGVNEQFF
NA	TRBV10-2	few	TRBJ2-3	TGCGCCAGCAGTGACCGGAAGATCACAGATACGCAGTATTTT	CASSDRKITDTQYF
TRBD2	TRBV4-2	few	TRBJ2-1	TGTGCCAGCAGCCATGCGGGACTAGCGGGAATTCATGAGCAGTTCTTC	CASSHAGLAGIHEQFF
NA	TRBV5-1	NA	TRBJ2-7	TGCGCCAGCAGCTTCCAGGGGAATACCCACGAGCAGTACTTC	CASSFQGNTHEQYF
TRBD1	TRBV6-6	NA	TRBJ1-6	TGTGCCAGCAGTTACTCGGGACAGGGACGATCACCCCTCCACTTT	CASSYSGQGRSPLHF
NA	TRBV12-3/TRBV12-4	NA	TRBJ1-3	TGTGCCAGCAGTTTAATAGGGGTACGAAACACCATATATTTT	CASSLIGVRNTIYF
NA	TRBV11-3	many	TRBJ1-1	TGTACCAGCAGCTTCAGGAACACTGAAGCTTTCTTT	CTSSFRNTEAFF
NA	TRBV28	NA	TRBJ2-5	TGTGCCAGCAGTGACAGGTACCGAGAGACCCAGTACTTC	CASSDRYRETQYF
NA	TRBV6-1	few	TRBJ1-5	TGTGCCAGCATGGATAGCAATCAGCCCCAGCATTTT	CASMDSNQPQHF
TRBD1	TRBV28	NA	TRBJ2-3	TGTGCCAGCAGTTCTACCGTGACAGGGCGCACAGATACGCAGTATTTT	CASSSTVTGRTDTQYF
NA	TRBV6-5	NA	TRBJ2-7	TGTGCCAGCAGTTACTCCTCTGGGGCTGGGTACGAGCAGTACTTC	CASSYSSGAGYEQYF
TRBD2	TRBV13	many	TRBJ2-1	TGTGCCAGCAGCTTAACAGGGACTAGCGGGAGAAAGAGCGAGCAGTTCTTC	CASSLTGTSGRKSEQFF
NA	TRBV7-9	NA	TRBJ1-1	TGTGCCAGCAGCCAACCCCCCGGACAGGAAGCTTTCTTT	CASSQPPGQEAFF
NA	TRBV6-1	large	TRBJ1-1	TGTGCCAGCAGTGTCCCTCCGGGGGCTGAAGCTTTCTTT	CASSVPPGAEAFF
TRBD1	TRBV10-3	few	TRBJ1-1	TGTGCCATCGGGCAAGGACAGGGCGAGAACACTGAAGCTTTCTTT	CAIGQGQGENTEAFF
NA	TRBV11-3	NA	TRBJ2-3	TGTGCCAGCAGCCTAGGACTGGGAGGAGTAGATACGCAGTATTTT	CASSLGLGGVDTQYF
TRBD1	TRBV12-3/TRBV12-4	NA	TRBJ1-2	TGTGCCAGCAGTTTAGCGGACAGGGCCGGCTACACCTTC	CASSLADRAGYTF
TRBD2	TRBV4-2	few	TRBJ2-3	TGTGCCAGCAGCCAAGGGCGTGGCGGGAGAGAGGAGGGTACGCAGTATTTT	CASSQGRGGREEGTQYF
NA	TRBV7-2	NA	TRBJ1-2	TGTGCCAGCAGCTCGGACGCCTATGGCTACACCTTC	CASSSDAYGYTF
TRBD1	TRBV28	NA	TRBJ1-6	TGTGCCAGCATTTTACCCAGGGGGCCCCTCCACTTT	CASILPRGPLHF
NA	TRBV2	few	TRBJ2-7	TGTGCCAGCAGTGATTTCCTTGAGCAGTACTTC	CASSDFLEQYF
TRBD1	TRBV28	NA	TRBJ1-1	TGTGCCAGCAGTTATGAGGACAGGGGCGTGAACACTGAAGCTTTCTTT	CASSYEDRGVNTEAFF
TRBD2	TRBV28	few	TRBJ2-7	TGTGCCAGCAGGCGGGGGACGGGCCCCTACGAGCAGTACTTC	CASRRGTGPYEQYF
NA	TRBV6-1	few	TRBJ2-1	TGTGCCACCCAAGAGGTAGCCAGAGACAATGAGCAGTTCTTC	CATQEVARDNEQFF
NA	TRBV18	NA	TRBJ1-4	TGTGCCAGCTCGCCAGGGGATAAAAAACTGTTTTTT	CASSPGDKKLFF
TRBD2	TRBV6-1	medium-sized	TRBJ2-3	TGTGCCAGCAGTTCACTAGCGGGATCAGATACGCAGTATTTT	CASSSLAGSDTQYF
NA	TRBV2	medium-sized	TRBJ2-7	TGTGCCAGCAGGGAAAGTAGCGGATCCTACGAGCAGTACTTC	CASRESSGSYEQYF
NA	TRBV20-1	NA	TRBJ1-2	TGCAGTGCTAGAGATTCGTTTTTTCGGCTGGTGGGCGGGGGAGATCTCTATGGCTACACCTTC	CSARDSFFRLVGGGDLYGYTF
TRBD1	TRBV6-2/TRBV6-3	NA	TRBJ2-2	TGTGCCAGCAAGATACTTCCGGGACAGGGGGCCCTTTCGACTAGAACCGGGGAGCCGTTTTTT	CASKILPGQGALSTRTGEPFF
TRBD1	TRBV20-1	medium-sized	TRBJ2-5	TGCAGTGCTAGAAACAGGGGGCGCGTGGAGACCCAGTACTTC	CSARNRGRVETQYF
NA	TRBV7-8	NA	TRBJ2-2	TGTGCCAGCAGCTTTACCTGGGAGCTGTTTTTT	CASSFTWELFF
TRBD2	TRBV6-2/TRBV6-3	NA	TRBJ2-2	TGTGCCAGCAGTAGGAGCAGTACCCGACTAGCCTTGCACACCGGGGAGCTGTTTTTT	CASSRSSTRLALHTGELFF
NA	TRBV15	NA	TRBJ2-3	TGTGCCACCAGCATCGCAGGGGTCACAGATACGCAGTATTTT	CATSIAGVTDTQYF
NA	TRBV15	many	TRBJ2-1	TGTGCCACCAACAGGGGGACTACCCTCGAGCAGTTCTTC	CATNRGTTLEQFF
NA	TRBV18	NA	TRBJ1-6	TGTGCCAGCTCATCGTCAATACGGACTAGCAGGGGAAGCAATTCACCCCTCCACTTT	CASSSSIRTSRGSNSPLHF
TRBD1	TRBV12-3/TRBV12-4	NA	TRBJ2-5	TGTGCCAGCAGAGGACAGGCCCAAGAGACCCAGTACTTC	CASRGQAQETQYF
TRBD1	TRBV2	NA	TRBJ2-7	TGTGCCAGCACCCAGGGGACAGGGGACCGCTACGAGCAGTACTTC	CASTQGTGDRYEQYF
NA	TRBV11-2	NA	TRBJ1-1	TGTGCCAGCAGCAATCCATGGAACACTGAAGCTTTCTTT	CASSNPWNTEAFF
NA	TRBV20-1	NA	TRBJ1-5	TGCAGTGCTAGAGATACCAGGGGTCAGCCCCAGCATTTT	CSARDTRGQPQHF
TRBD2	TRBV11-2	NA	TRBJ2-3	TGTGCCAGCAGCTTACCAACTAGCGGGACTAACACAGATACGCAGTATTTT	CASSLPTSGTNTDTQYF
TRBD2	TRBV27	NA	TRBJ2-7	TGTGCCAGCACTCTTACGGGACTAGCGAGTTACGAGCAGTACTTC	CASTLTGLASYEQYF
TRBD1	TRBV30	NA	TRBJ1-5	TGTGCCTGGGCGACAGGGGGAAGTCAGCCCCAGCATTTT	CAWATGGSQPQHF
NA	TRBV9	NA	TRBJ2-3	NA	CACSVDGPTSTDTQYF
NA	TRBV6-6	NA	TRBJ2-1	TGTGCCAGCAGTTACTTGTTCGAAGGGGTCGGCAATGAGCAGTTCTTC	CASSYLFEGVGNEQFF
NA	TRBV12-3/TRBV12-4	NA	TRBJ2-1	TGTGCCAGCAGTTTACGCGAGACCCTCAGGAATGAGCAGTTCTTC	CASSLRETLRNEQFF
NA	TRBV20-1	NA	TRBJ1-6	TGCAGTGCTAGGTACTCGAATAATTCACCCCTCCACTTT	CSARYSNNSPLHF
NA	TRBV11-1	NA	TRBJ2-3	TGTGCCAGCGGCACAGATACGCAGTATTTT	CASGTDTQYF
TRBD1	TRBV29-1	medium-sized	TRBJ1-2	TGCAGCGTTGAGGGACAGACCTATGGCTACACCTTC	CSVEGQTYGYTF
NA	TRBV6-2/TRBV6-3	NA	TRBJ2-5	TGTGCCAGCAGCTATGGTATGGGCCAGGGCGGAGAGACCCAGTACTTC	CASSYGMGQGGETQYF
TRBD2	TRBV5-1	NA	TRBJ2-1	TGCGCCAGCAGTCTACTTGCACTAGCGGGAGAGAAGTTCTTC	CASSLLALAGEKFF